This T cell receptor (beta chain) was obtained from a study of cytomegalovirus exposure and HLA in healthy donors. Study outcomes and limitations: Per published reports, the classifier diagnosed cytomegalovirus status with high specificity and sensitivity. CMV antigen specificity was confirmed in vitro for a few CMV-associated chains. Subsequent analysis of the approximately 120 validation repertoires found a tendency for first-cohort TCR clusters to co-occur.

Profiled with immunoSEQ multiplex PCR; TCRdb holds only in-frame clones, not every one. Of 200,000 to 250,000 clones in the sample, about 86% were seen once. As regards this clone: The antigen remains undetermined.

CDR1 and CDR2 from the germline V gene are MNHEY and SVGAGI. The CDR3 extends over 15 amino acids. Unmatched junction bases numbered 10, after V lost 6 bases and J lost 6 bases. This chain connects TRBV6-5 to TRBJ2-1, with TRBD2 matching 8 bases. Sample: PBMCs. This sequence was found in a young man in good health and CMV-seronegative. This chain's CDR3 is CASSRLIAGPNEQFF. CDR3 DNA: TGTGCCAGCAGCAGACTAATAGCGGGACCCAATGAGCAGTTCTTC.